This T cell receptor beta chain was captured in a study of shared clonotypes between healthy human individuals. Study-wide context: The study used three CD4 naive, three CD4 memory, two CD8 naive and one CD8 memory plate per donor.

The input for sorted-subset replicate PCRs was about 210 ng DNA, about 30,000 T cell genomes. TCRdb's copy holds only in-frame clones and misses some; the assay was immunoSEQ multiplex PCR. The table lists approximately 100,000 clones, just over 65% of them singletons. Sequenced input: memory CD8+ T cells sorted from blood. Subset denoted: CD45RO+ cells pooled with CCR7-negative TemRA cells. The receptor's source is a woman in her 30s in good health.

In DNA, the CDR3 is TGCAGCGTGAGGGTTGGGAAAGGACTAGCGGGAGATCACGGGGAGCTGTTTTTT. Translated: CSVRVGKGLAGDHGELFF. This chain connects TRBV29-1 to TRBJ2-2; 13 bases fit TRBD2. V dropped 6 bases and J dropped 7; count of bases not matched to a gene: 17. Germline lookup yields CDR1 SQVTM and CDR2 ANQGSEA. This CDR3 spans 18 amino acids.